The 26 T cell receptor beta chains presented below share a single source sample, sequenced in a study of T-cell memory formation after mild COVID-19. Via MiXCR, TCRdb re-called the 5' RACE reads, giving one row per CDR3 protein. This table holds approximately 340,000 distinct CDR3 sequences, approximately 15% found once. The source material was PBMCs or a T cell subset sorted from them (not recorded which). Receptors were obtained from a man aged 18 to 29 who had mild COVID-19 (a few samples of this study predate the infection). Cell type and time point are not known.

This chain links TRBV18 with TRBJ2-5; 8 bases line up with TRBD1. This CDR3 contains 17 residues. Germline loops: CDR1 KGHSH, CDR2 LQKENI. V dropped 3 bases and J dropped 2; count of bases not matched to a gene: 11. CDR3 loop: CASSPGQGTGSQETQYF. The CDR3 region has the DNA TGTGCCAGCTCACCGGGACAAGGGACAGGCTCACAAGAGACCCAGTACTTC.

The chain couples TRBV14 to TRBJ1-2; D uncertain. CDR1 SGHDN and CDR2 FVKESK come from the germline V gene. This CDR3 comprises 16 residues. The ends were cut back, 0 bases at V and 4 bases at J, with 15 bases in the middle. The chain's CDR3 is CASSQDHPGRVYGYTF. Here the CDR3 DNA reads TGTGCCAGCAGCCAAGATCATCCGGGCCGGGTCTATGGCTACACCTTC.

This clonotype was seen more than once but under ten times. The rearrangement uses TRBV27 and TRBJ2-1; TRBD2 matches at 8 bases. The length of the CDR3 is 15 residues. The ends lost 6 bases at V and 3 bases at J; junction bases unmatched: 7. Germline loops: CDR1 MNHEY, CDR2 SMNVEV (reference sequence). This CDR3 is CASRLGGAGYNEQFF. CDR3 sequence (DNA): TGTGCCAGCAGGCTCGGGGGGGCCGGCTACAATGAGCAGTTCTTC.

The chain combines TRBV12-3 or TRBV12-4 with TRBJ1-5; D unresolved. The CDR3 spans 13 residues. Trimming took 2 bases from V and 5 from J, leaving 7 bases between them. This CDR3 reads CASSLIVDQPQHF. The CDR3 bases are TGTGCCAGCAGTTTAATAGTGGATCAGCCCCAGCATTTT.

In its sample, this clonotype was seen a few times. The V and J genes are TRBV5-6 and TRBJ2-5; a possible D gene is TRBD1 (6 bases). The V gene's germline CDR1 is SGHDT and CDR2 YYEEEE. The V end lost 2 bases, the J end lost 4 bases, and 15 bases lay between the germline ends. CDR3 length: 15 residues. The CDR3 loop reads CASSLQTGPGETQYF. In DNA form, the CDR3 reads TGTGCCAGCAGCTTACAGACAGGCCCGGGAGAGACCCAGTACTTC.

The table lists this clonotype with a few counts. This chain links TRBV4-1 with TRBJ2-7, with D hard to call. The CDR3 totals 13 residues. Germline V CDR1 and CDR2: MGHRA, YSYEKL. V lost 1 base and J lost 6, with 10 bases in between. CDR3 nucleotides: TGCGCCAGCAGCCAAGTAGCATACGGCGAGCAGTACTTC. This codes for CASSQVAYGEQYF.

This clonotype was seen ten or more times. This chain connects TRBV29-1 to TRBJ2-2; TRBD1 matches at 8 bases. There are 16 residues in the CDR3. Trimming cost V 0 bases and J 3 bases; bases outside gene matches: 6. Germline V lookup: CDR1 SQVTM, CDR2 ANQGSEA. CDR3 in amino acids: CSVEDKAGGHTGELFF. In DNA, the CDR3 is TGCAGCGTTGAAGATAAGGCAGGGGGCCACACCGGGGAGCTGTTTTTT.

This clonotype turned up a few times. The chain uses TRBV2 and TRBJ2-3, with 9 nucleotides matching TRBD1. The CDR3 has 15 residues. After removal of 9 bases from V and 1 base from J, the junction contained 8 bases not matched to a gene. Per germline, CDR1 SNHLY and CDR2 FYNNEI. As DNA, the CDR3 is TGTGCCAGTCCGCCGGGACAGGGCGGCACAGATACGCAGTATTTT. Translating gives CASPPGQGGTDTQYF.

The rearrangement links TRBV20-1 to TRBJ2-3; TRBD2 matches at 9 bases. Germline V lookup: CDR1 DFQATT, CDR2 SNEGSKA (reference sequence). V dropped 3 bases and J dropped 0; count of bases not matched to a gene: 10. CDR3 size: 17 residues. The CDR3 is CSASRRGGSPSTDTQYF. The CDR3 coding sequence is TGCAGTGCTAGCAGGCGGGGGGGTTCTCCTAGCACAGATACGCAGTATTTT.

This clonotype has just one count. The chain links TRBV5-5 to TRBJ1-5; 12 bases are a match to TRBD1. Germline V lookup: CDR1 SGHKS, CDR2 YYEKEE (reference sequence). With V trimmed by 4 bases and J by 4 bases, 3 bases remained unmatched. This CDR3 comprises 15 residues. The CDR3 spells CASSAGQGANQPQHF. CDR3 coding DNA: TGTGCCAGCAGCGCGGGACAGGGGGCAAATCAGCCCCAGCATTTT. The complete variable domain, with remaining parts taken from reference TRBV5-5 and TRBJ1-5, reads DAGVTQSPTHLIKTRGQQVTLRCSPISGHKSVSWYQQVLGQGPQFIFQYYEKEERGRGNFPDRFSARQFPNYSSELNVNALLLGDSALYLCASSAGQGANQPQHFGDGTRLSIL.

CDR3 protein: CASSLAGWGGTNTEAFF. CDR3 DNA sequence: TGTGCCAGCAGCTTAGCCGGATGGGGGGGAACCAACACTGAAGCTTTCTTT. This chain connects TRBV7-2 to TRBJ1-1, with a possible D match to TRBD1 (5 bases). V lost 0 bases and J 2 bases, leaving 16 bases between the germline ends. Germline CDR1 and CDR2: SGHTA and FQGNSA. The CDR3 contains 17 residues.

In its sample, this clonotype was seen a few times. The rearrangement joins TRBV4-2 to TRBJ1-1; D remains unclear. V shed 2 bases and J shed 0 bases, with 7 bases lying between them. CDR1 and CDR2 (germline): LGHNA, YNFKEQ. The CDR3 runs to 14 residues. The DNA of the CDR3 is TGTGCCAGCAGCCAAAACTCACTGAACACTGAAGCTTTCTTT. It yields the protein CASSQNSLNTEAFF.

V is TRBV11-2 and J is TRBJ2-5; perhaps TRBD2 as D (5 bases). Germline CDR1 and CDR2: SGHAT and FQNNGV. This CDR3 has 14 residues. V was pared by 5 bases and J by 3 bases, with 13 bases between. CDR3 in DNA: TGTGCCAGCAGCCGGGCCGGGGTTAAAGAGACCCAGTACTTC. Amino acid sequence: CASSRAGVKETQYF.

This clonotype has a handful of counts. The chain employs TRBV5-5 and TRBJ2-7; TRBD1 aligns across 9 bases. This CDR3 comprises 15 residues. V was pared by 3 bases and J by 0 bases, with 4 bases of the junction left unmatched. Per germline, CDR1 SGHKS and CDR2 YYEKEE (reference sequence). Here the CDR3 DNA reads TGTGCCAGCAGCTGGACAGGGGCTAGCTCCTACGAGCAGTACGTC. It is translated as CASSWTGASSYEQYV.

The chain combines TRBV6-5 with TRBJ2-7; D call uncertain. Germline V gene lookup returns CDR1 MNHEY and CDR2 SVGAGI. V shed 2 bases and J shed 0 bases, with 14 bases lying between them. The CDR3 has 16 residues. CDR3 sequence: CASSYSVSSSSYEQYF. CDR3 coding DNA: TGTGCCAGCAGTTACAGTGTGTCCTCCAGCTCCTACGAGCAGTACTTC.

The chain employs TRBV7-2 and TRBJ2-2, with D possibly called TRBD1 or TRBD2 (5 bases each). The germline V gene has CDR1 SGHTA and CDR2 FQGNSA. The CDR3 runs to 14 residues. The ends were cut back, 7 bases at V and 7 bases at J, with 16 bases in the middle. The chain's CDR3 is CASILTPRGGELFF. DNA of the CDR3: TGTGCCAGCATCTTGACCCCGAGGGGCGGGGAGCTGTTTTTT.

The chain combines TRBV7-7 with TRBJ2-3, with D perhaps matching TRBD1 or TRBD2 (5 bases each). Trimming removed 5 bases at V and 5 bases at J, with 26 bases between. The CDR3 covers 18 residues. CDR1 and CDR2 from the germline V gene are SSHAT and FNYEAQ (reference sequence). CDR3 in DNA: TGTGCCAGCAGCCTCGGGACCCAGGGACGTCGGTCCGGAGATACGCAGTATTTT. Its translation is CASSLGTQGRRSGDTQYF. The whole variable domain, filled in from reference TRBV7-7 and TRBJ2-3, reads GAGVSQSPRYKVTKRGQDVTLRCDPISSHATLYWYQQALGQGPEFLTYFNYEAQPDKSGLPSDRFSAERPEGSISTLTIQRTEQRDSAMYRCASSLGTQGRRSGDTQYFGPGTRLTVL.

This clonotype was picked up a small number of times. The chain is built from TRBV15 and TRBJ2-5; D is possibly TRBD1 or TRBD2 (5 bases each). In germline, CDR1 is LNHNV, CDR2 YYDKDF (reference sequence). The length of the CDR3 is 15 residues. Trimming pared 3 bases from V and 5 bases from J, leaving 16 bases between. CDR3 loop: CATSSDSPRGETQYF. The CDR3 DNA reads as TGTGCCACCAGCAGCGACAGTCCCAGAGGGGAGACCCAGTACTTC.

The chain employs TRBV19 and TRBJ1-5; D might be TRBD1 (6 bases). V shed 7 bases and J shed 6 bases, with 19 bases lying between them. The germline V gene has CDR1 LNHDA and CDR2 SQIVND (reference sequence). The CDR3 is 15 amino acids. CDR3 sequence (DNA): TGTGCCAGTACCCCAGGCGGGGGGGCGCGTCAGCCCCAGCATTTT. Protein product: CASTPGGGARQPQHF.

This chain connects TRBV20-1 to TRBJ2-3; unclear D gene. Germline CDR1 DFQATT, CDR2 SNEGSKA (reference sequence). Trimming pared 1 base from V and 1 base from J, leaving 6 bases between. The CDR3 covers 13 residues. The CDR3 DNA is TGCAGTGCTAGAGGGAAGGGCACAGATACGCAGTATTTT. This encodes CSARGKGTDTQYF.

This clonotype has just one count. This chain links TRBV3-1 with TRBJ1-1; 9 bases line up with TRBD1. V trimming: 4 bases; J trimming: 4 bases; junction bases outside the gene matches: 10. This CDR3 is built from 16 residues. CDR1 is LGHDT, CDR2 YNNKEL, per germline (reference sequence). DNA of the CDR3: TGTGCCAGCAGCCCCCTACAGGGGGCGTATGGCACTGAAGCTTTCTTT. This codes for CASSPLQGAYGTEAFF. Drawing the rest from reference TRBV3-1 and TRBJ1-1, the complete variable domain is DTAVSQTPKYLVTQMGNDKSIKCEQNLGHDTMYWYKQDSKKFLKIMFSYNNKELIINETVPNRFSPKSPDKAHLNLHINSLELGDSAVYFCASSPLQGAYGTEAFFGQGTRLTVV.

This clonotype has more than one count but fewer than ten. The chain has TRBV4-3 and TRBJ1-4; D is unresolved. Germline V gives CDR1 LGHNA, CDR2 YSLEER. V was shortened by 1 base and J by 8 bases, with 11 bases between the two germline ends. The CDR3 consists of 14 residues. The CDR3 reads CASSQGLYGEKLFF. In nucleotides, the CDR3 is TGCGCCAGCAGCCAAGGCCTTTACGGGGAAAAACTGTTTTTT.

The genes are TRBV4-3 and TRBJ2-5, with 9 bases fitting TRBD2. Trimming took 1 base from V and 2 from J; bases not matched to a gene: 8. CDR3 length equals 17 residues. Looked up from germline, CDR1 is LGHNA and CDR2 is YSLEER. The DNA for the CDR3 is TGCGCCAGCAGCCAAGCTTACAAAGGACTAGCGCAAGAGACCCAGTACTTC. It specifies CASSQAYKGLAQETQYF.

This clonotype has only a few counts. This sequence joins TRBV4-3 and TRBJ1-5; D gene uncertain. CDR1 and CDR2 from the germline V gene are LGHNA and YSLEER. V was trimmed by 4 bases and J by 4 bases, leaving 20 bases between them. The CDR3 is 17 amino acids. The CDR3 DNA is TGCGCCAGCAGCCCTCCGGGAAAACTCACCCCTAATCAGCCCCAGCATTTT. It translates to CASSPPGKLTPNQPQHF.

This clonotype was observed a few times. The chain couples TRBV6-2 or TRBV6-3 to TRBJ2-7; D perhaps matches TRBD2 (7 bases). In germline, CDR1 is MNHEY, CDR2 SVGEGT. This CDR3 is 15 amino acids long. The V and J ends lost 10 bases and 7 bases respectively, with 26 bases between them. The CDR3 coding sequence is TGTGCCATCACCCCGGACCGGGGGGCGTACGCGGAGCAGTACTTC. Translated, it gives CAITPDRGAYAEQYF.

In its sample, this clonotype was seen a few times. The CDR3 is CASSGYDGHEQFF. The CDR3 nucleotides read TGTGCCAGCAGCGGGTATGATGGGCATGAGCAGTTCTTC. The V and J genes are TRBV7-8 and TRBJ2-1; D unclear. The V gene lost 5 bases and the J gene lost 8 bases, with 13 bases spanning the gap. Germline CDR1 and CDR2: SGHVS and FQNEAQ. The CDR3 covers 13 residues.